These 29 T cell receptor beta chains came from one sample sequenced in a study of blood T cell repertoires in COVID-19. This table comes from immunoSEQ multiplex PCR, and its TCRdb copy is limited to in-frame clones, with some not included. The repertoire includes 330,000 or so clones, approximately 92% of them detected once, and about 18% sits in the top ten. Sequencing input: PBMCs or T cells enriched from blood (not recorded which). The receptor source for this set is a woman between 25 and 40 years old who had recovered from COVID-19.

The chain combines TRBV7-2 with TRBJ1-2; D is possibly TRBD1 (5 bases). The CDR3 is made up of 13 amino acids. The V gene's germline CDR1 is SGHTA and CDR2 FQGNSA. V gave up 1 base and J gave up 7 bases, with 10 bases separating them. Here the CDR3 DNA reads TGTGCCAGCAGCTTAGAGGGGTCAAGTGGCTACACCTTC. Translated, it gives CASSLEGSSGYTF.

The chain carries TRBV3-1 (or the pseudogene TRBV3-2) and TRBJ1-2; D ambiguous. Trimming removed 0 bases at V and 4 bases at J, with 9 bases between. Germline-derived CDR1 and CDR2 are LGHDT and YNNKEL (reference sequence). The CDR3 covers 14 residues. The CDR3 DNA reads TGTGCCAGCAGCCAAGACTCTATAGTCTATGGCTACACCTTC. Its protein is CASSQDSIVYGYTF.

The chain uses TRBV5-4 and TRBJ2-7; 9 nucleotides align to TRBD1. V gave up 5 bases and J gave up 4 bases; unmatched junction bases: 7. The V gene's germline CDR1 is SGHNT and CDR2 YYREEE (reference sequence). This CDR3 contains 14 residues. This CDR3 is CASSRDRDPYEQYF. CDR3 in DNA: TGTGCCAGCAGTCGGGACAGGGACCCTTACGAGCAGTACTTC.

This clone has a count of ten or more. V gene TRBV4-1 combines with J gene TRBJ2-7, with 9 bases lining up with TRBD1. CDR1 is MGHRA, CDR2 YSYEKL, per germline. This CDR3 region has 15 residues. Trimming removed 0 bases from V and 3 bases from J; junction bases left unmatched: 3. Here the CDR3 DNA reads TGCGCCAGCAGCCAAGATGGGACAGGGAACTACGAGCAGTACTTC. Its translation is CASSQDGTGNYEQYF.

This chain links TRBV10-3 with TRBJ2-7; D call uncertain. V lost 0 bases to trimming and J lost 12 bases, with 18 bases between them. CDR3 length equals 14 residues. The germline V gene has CDR1 ENHRY and CDR2 SYGVKD. The CDR3 nucleotides read TGTGCCATCAGTGAGTCCGTAACTCCAAATGCTGGGTACTTC. It codes for CAISESVTPNAGYF.

The chain employs TRBV29-1 and TRBJ2-3; TRBD1 aligns across 8 bases. The CDR3 totals 14 residues. Trimming took 3 bases from V and 2 from J; bases not matched to a gene: 4. CDR1 and CDR2 (germline): SQVTM, ANQGSEA. The CDR3 here is CSVEAGGHTDTQYF. In nucleotides, the CDR3 is TGCAGCGTTGAGGCAGGGGGCCACACAGATACGCAGTATTTT.

This chain links TRBV4-3 with TRBJ1-5; 7 bases fit TRBD1. Germline-derived CDR1 and CDR2 are LGHNA and YSLEER. The length of the CDR3 is 17 residues. The ends lost 1 base at V and 6 bases at J; junction bases unmatched: 12. For the CDR3, the DNA is TGCGCCAGCAGCCAAGCCTATGGTGGGACAGTTAGTCAGCCCCAGCATTTT. This encodes CASSQAYGGTVSQPQHF.

The CDR3, as DNA: TGTGCCAGCAGCGGACATGGGGGCCAGGGGATCAATGAGCAGTTCTTC. Its protein is CASSGHGGQGINEQFF. The chain has TRBV7-3 and TRBJ2-1; a weak D match, TRBD1 (6 bases). Germline values: CDR1 SGHTA, CDR2 FQGTGA. The CDR3 covers 16 residues. Trimming left V 5 bases short and J 6 bases short, with 20 bases between.

This sequence joins TRBV28 and TRBJ1-5; 7 nucleotides line up with TRBD1. Germline values: CDR1 MDHEN, CDR2 SYDVKM. V shed 6 bases, J shed 4 bases, and the junction held 6 bases outside the gene matches. The CDR3 is 14 residues long. CDR3 bases: TGTGCCAGCAGACAAGGGGGCGGGAATCAGCCCCAGCATTTT. Translating gives CASRQGGGNQPQHF.

This sequence joins TRBV4-1 and TRBJ1-1; tentative D call: TRBD1 (6 bases). The CDR3 totals 16 residues. CDR1 is MGHRA and CDR2 is YSYEKL in the germline V gene. The ends were cut back, 1 base at V and 5 bases at J, with 17 bases in the middle. CDR3 loop: CASSQVYPGGGTEAFF. CDR3 in DNA: TGCGCCAGCAGCCAAGTGTATCCGGGGGGCGGGACTGAAGCTTTCTTT.

The chain employs TRBV7-2 and TRBJ1-2; TRBD1 is a possible D gene (5 bases). V shed 3 bases and J shed 1 base, with 6 bases lying between them. The germline gives CDR1 SGHTA, CDR2 FQGNSA. The length of the CDR3 is 13 residues. The CDR3 nucleotides read TGTGCCAGCAGCTTCAGGGATAACTATGGCTACACCTTC. Translated: CASSFRDNYGYTF. Full variable domain (remainder filled in from reference TRBV7-2 and TRBJ1-2): GAGVSQSPSNKVTEKGKDVELRCDPISGHTALYWYRQSLGQGLEFLIYFQGNSAPDKSGLPSDRFSAERTGGSVSTLTIQRTQQEDSAVYLCASSFRDNYGYTFGSGTRLTVV.

The chain links TRBV4-3 to TRBJ2-3; TRBD2 might be the D (6 bases). The CDR3 is 17 amino acids. V lost 0 bases and J lost 5, with 18 bases in between. Germline values: CDR1 LGHNA, CDR2 YSLEER. The CDR3 here is CASSQDPAGGVQDTQYF. The CDR3 nucleotides are TGCGCCAGCAGCCAAGATCCGGCAGGCGGGGTTCAAGATACGCAGTATTTT.

The chain has TRBV15 and TRBJ2-7; possibly TRBD2 for D (5 bases). Germline V gene sequence: CDR1 LNHNV, CDR2 YYDKDF (reference sequence). V was clipped by 1 base and J by 3 bases, with 16 bases between them. This CDR3 has 16 residues. CDR3 sequence: CATSRGSRFGGYEQYF. Here the CDR3 DNA reads TGTGCCACCAGCAGAGGGTCCAGGTTTGGAGGCTACGAGCAGTACTTC.

This clone was observed a single time. The CDR3 DNA follows: TGTGCCAGCAGTCCCGTCGAAACAGGGGGCAAAAACATTCAGTACTTC. It encodes CASSPVETGGKNIQYF. This rearrangement joins TRBV6-2 or TRBV6-3 to TRBJ2-4, with 8 bases fitting TRBD1. CDR3 length equals 16 residues. J was trimmed by 3 bases and V by 5 bases; bases with no gene match: 9. Germline values: CDR1 MNHEY, CDR2 SVGEGT.

CDR3 sequence reads: CARSRDRNQPQHF. The DNA of the CDR3 is TGTGCCAGAAGCCGGGACAGAAATCAGCCCCAGCATTTT. The gene calls are TRBV5-3 and TRBJ1-5; 7 nucleotides align to TRBD1. TRBV5-3 is placed among ORFs of uncertain function. The V gene end was trimmed by 4 bases and the J gene end by 4 bases; junction bases not matched to a gene: 2. The CDR3 has 13 residues.

The V and J genes are TRBV9 and TRBJ1-5; TRBD1 matches 9 bases. CDR1 is SGDLS, CDR2 YYNGEE, per germline. The CDR3 is 13 amino acids. V gave up 3 bases and J gave up 7 bases; unmatched junction bases: 2. In nucleotides, the CDR3 is TGTGCCAGCAGCGAGGGACAGGGACAGCCCCAGCATTTT. Amino acids: CASSEGQGQPQHF.

As to this clone: One end of the junction does not line up with germline, which may come from a read error. The CDR3 reads CASSSDMGAVNEQFF. CDR3 coding DNA: TGTGCTAGCAGTTCCGATATGGGGGCCGTAAATGAGCAGTTCTTC. The chain has TRBV7-7 and TRBJ2-1; TRBD1 is a possible D gene (6 bases). This CDR3 comprises 15 residues. Per germline, CDR1 SSHAT and CDR2 FNYEAQ (reference sequence).

A few counts support this clone. The V and J genes are TRBV10-3 and TRBJ2-7; 15 positions agree with TRBD2. The trim removed 8 bases at V and 7 bases at J, leaving 6 bases unmatched. The CDR3 has 14 amino acids. Germline CDR1 ENHRY, CDR2 SYGVKD. DNA for the CDR3: TGTGCCATCGCTGGGACTAGCGGGGGGTATGAGCAGTACTTC. Translation: CAIAGTSGGYEQYF.

Remarks on this clone: Germline and junction disagree at one end, which may indicate a read error. The rearrangement uses TRBV30 and TRBJ2-7, with 11 bases identical to TRBD2. Germline values: CDR1 GTSNPN, CDR2 SVGIG (reference sequence). CDR3 length: 12 amino acids. CDR3 residues: CAWTSGGPEHHF. The DNA of the CDR3 is TGTGCCTGGACTAGCGGGGGGCCCGAGCACCACTTC.

V usage is TRBV4-1 and J usage is TRBJ2-3, with a tentative D call TRBD1 (6 bases). In germline, CDR1 is MGHRA, CDR2 YSYEKL. CDR3 size: 15 residues. With 0 bases removed from V and 7 bases from J, the gap between germline ends came to 14 bases. CDR3 protein: CASSQDEPQGHTQYF. The DNA of the CDR3 is TGCGCCAGCAGCCAAGATGAACCGCAGGGGCATACGCAGTATTTT.

The rearrangement uses TRBV28 and TRBJ1-2; 7 nucleotides match TRBD1. Germline CDR1 reads MDHEN; CDR2 reads SYDVKM. J was trimmed by 6 bases and V by 3 bases; bases with no gene match: 7. The CDR3 contains 14 residues. CDR3 region: CASSFKGQWNGYTF. CDR3 bases: TGTGCCAGCAGTTTTAAGGGACAGTGGAATGGCTACACCTTC.

This clone was counted a single time. The junction does not match germline at one end; this may be a read error. The chain couples TRBV2 to TRBJ1-1; TRBD1 matches at 8 bases. The CDR3 is made up of 14 amino acids. CDR1 is SNHLY and CDR2 is FYNNEI in the germline V gene. Here the CDR3 DNA reads TGTGCCAGCAGTGACTCGACCCCGGGACAGGAGGCCGCCTTT. Translating gives CASSDSTPGQEAAF.

Written as DNA, the CDR3 is TGTGCCAGCAGTGATAAACCTAGCGGGGGGTGGAATGAGCAGTTCTTC. Its protein product is CASSDKPSGGWNEQFF. This rearrangement joins TRBV6-1 to TRBJ2-1; TRBD2 aligns across 11 bases. The germline V gene encodes CDR1 MNHNS and CDR2 SASEGT. CDR3 size: 16 residues. The V gene end was trimmed by 3 bases and the J gene end by 7 bases; junction bases not matched to a gene: 8.

The V and J genes are TRBV27 and TRBJ1-1, with 8 bases matching TRBD1. The CDR3 has 13 residues. Germline V lookup: CDR1 MNHEY, CDR2 SMNVEV (reference sequence). V lost 6 bases to trimming and J lost 6 bases; unmatched junction nucleotides: 6. The CDR3 is CASSQGAVAEAFF. DNA of the CDR3: TGTGCCAGCAGCCAGGGGGCTGTCGCTGAAGCTTTCTTT.

This rearrangement joins TRBV28 to TRBJ1-2; 8 bases fit TRBD1. V was pared by 10 bases and J by 6 bases, with 4 bases of the junction left unmatched. The CDR3 spans 11 residues. The germline CDR1 and CDR2 sequences are MDHEN and SYDVKM. CDR3 DNA: TGTGCCACCGACAGGGGAAATGGCTACACCTTC. Its protein product is CATDRGNGYTF.

The V call is TRBV5-4, the J call TRBJ1-2; 12 bases match TRBD1. The CDR3 length is 15 residues. Trimming took 2 bases from V and 4 from J; bases not matched to a gene: 3. From germline, CDR1 is SGHNT and CDR2 YYREEE (reference sequence). The CDR3 region has the DNA TGTGCCAGCAGCTTTCCGGGACAGGGGGCCTATGGCTACACCTTC. Translating it yields CASSFPGQGAYGYTF. The full variable domain, rest sourced from reference TRBV5-4 and TRBJ1-2, is ETGVTQSPTHLIKTRGQQVTLRCSSQSGHNTVSWYQQALGQGPQFIFQYYREEENGRGNFPPRFSGLQFPNYSSELNVNALELDDSALYLCASSFPGQGAYGYTFGSGTRLTVV.

The chain links TRBV11-2 to TRBJ2-3; 13 nucleotides line up with TRBD2. The J segment lost 5 bases and the V segment lost 5 bases, leaving 7 bases of the junction unmatched. The CDR3 has 16 residues. Germline CDR1 reads SGHAT; CDR2 reads FQNNGV. This CDR3 is CASSPLAGGPGDTQYF. CDR3 nucleotides: TGTGCCAGCAGCCCACTAGCGGGAGGGCCGGGAGATACGCAGTATTTT.

This clone was counted a single time. The gene calls are TRBV18 and TRBJ1-5; D gene uncertain. From germline, CDR1 is KGHSH and CDR2 LQKENI. The length of the CDR3 is 14 residues. Trimming removed 8 bases at V and 0 bases at J, with 11 bases between. The CDR3 DNA is TGTGCCAGCCAAGCCGACTATAGCAATCAGCCCCAGCATTTT. It specifies CASQADYSNQPQHF.

The J gene is TRBJ1-6, the V gene TRBV9; D gene unclear. Trimming removed 1 base at V and 7 bases at J, with 9 bases between. Germline loops: CDR1 SGDLS, CDR2 YYNGEE. This CDR3 region has 14 residues. The CDR3 bases are TGTGCCAGCAGCGTAACGGGATCAAATTCACCCCTCCACTTT. This gives the protein CASSVTGSNSPLHF.